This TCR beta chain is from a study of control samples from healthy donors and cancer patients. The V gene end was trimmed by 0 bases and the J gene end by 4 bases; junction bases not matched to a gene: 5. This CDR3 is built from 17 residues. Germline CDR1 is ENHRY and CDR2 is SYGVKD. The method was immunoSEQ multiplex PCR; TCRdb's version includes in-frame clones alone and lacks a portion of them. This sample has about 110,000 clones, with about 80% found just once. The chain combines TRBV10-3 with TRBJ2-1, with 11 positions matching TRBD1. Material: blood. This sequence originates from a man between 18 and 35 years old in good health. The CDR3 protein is CAISESVGTGGYNEQFF. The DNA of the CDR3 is TGTGCCATCAGTGAGTCGGTCGGGACAGGGGGTTACAATGAGCAGTTCTTC.